These 16 T cell receptor beta chains came from one sample sequenced in a study of CD8 T cells in Susac syndrome (dated by TCRdb to about 2019). Library preparation was by the immunoSEQ multiplex PCR assay. RNA was extracted with the RNeasy kit and about 0.5 to 1 ug was reverse transcribed using random hexamers. In-frame beta chains were kept once TCRdb had trimmed the public reads at Q25 with fastp and called clones with MiXCR. CDR3 protein duplicates are merged, each entry listing the most common genes and DNA. This sample is represented by about 200,000 distinct CDR3 sequences; around 95% of them were singletons. 0.095% to 0.12% of the sample comes from the top ten. Sequenced input: CD4+ T cells from PBMCs. These receptors all stem from a human donor in good health.

The chain recombines TRBV20-1 with TRBJ2-7; TRBD2 matches at 8 bases. CDR3 length: 15 amino acids. Germline V gives CDR1 DFQATT, CDR2 SNEGSKA (reference sequence). CDR3 sequence (DNA): TGCAGCTTCCTACCAGGGAGCGGGGGCTCCTACGAGCAGTACGTC. Translating gives CSFLPGSGGSYEQYV.

The chain couples TRBV20-1 to TRBJ2-2; D gene ambiguous. The CDR3 is 13 amino acids. Germline CDR1 and CDR2: DFQATT and SNEGSKA (reference sequence). V gave up 6 bases and J gave up 5 bases, with 13 bases separating them. The CDR3 spells CSARILETGELFF. CDR3 sequence (DNA): TGCAGTGCCCGTATTTTAGAGACCGGGGAGCTGTTTTTT.

The V gene is TRBV7-2, the J gene TRBJ1-2, with D maybe TRBD1 (6 bases). V lost 2 bases and J lost 2, with 9 bases in between. Germline lookup yields CDR1 SGHTA and CDR2 FQGNSA. There are 14 residues in the CDR3. CDR3 loop: CASSLPGVNYGYTF. For the CDR3, the DNA is TGTGCCAGCAGCTTACCAGGGGTGAACTATGGCTACACCTTC.

J is TRBJ2-3 and V is TRBV20-1; 12 nucleotides agree with TRBD2. The CDR3 is made up of 18 amino acids. V dropped 0 bases and J dropped 0; count of bases not matched to a gene: 7. Germline loops: CDR1 DFQATT, CDR2 SNEGSKA (reference sequence). CDR3 sequence reads: CSARDITSGGPSTDTQYF. CDR3 DNA: TGCAGTGCTAGAGATATTACTAGCGGGGGGCCTAGCACAGATACGCAGTATTTT.

The chain joins TRBV27 to TRBJ1-1, with D unresolved. Per the germline V gene, CDR1 is MNHEY and CDR2 is SMNVEV (reference sequence). The V end lost 5 bases, the J end lost 0 bases, and 19 bases lay between the germline ends. This CDR3 comprises 17 residues. Written as DNA, the CDR3 is TGTGCCAGCAGTCCCCTCTTGCCGGGAACCATGAACACTGAAGCTTTCTTT. This sequence encodes CASSPLLPGTMNTEAFF.

The V call is TRBV5-1, the J call TRBJ2-7, with TRBD2 matching over 10 bases. V shed 0 bases, J shed 3 bases, and the junction held 0 bases outside the gene matches. This CDR3 has 14 residues. Germline V gives CDR1 SGHRS, CDR2 YFSETQ. CDR3 DNA sequence: TGCGCCAGCAGCTTGGGGACTAGCGGCTACGAGCAGTACTTC. This translates into CASSLGTSGYEQYF.

V is TRBV5-6 and J is TRBJ1-5, with 10 nucleotides matching TRBD1. V shed 4 bases, J shed 1 base, and the junction held 11 bases outside the gene matches. This CDR3 spans 18 amino acids. Germline lookup yields CDR1 SGHDT and CDR2 YYEEEE. The CDR3 DNA reads TGTGCCAGCAGCAGCGGGAGGACAGGGGGATGGAGCAATCAGCCCCAGCATTTT. Translation: CASSSGRTGGWSNQPQHF. Complete variable domain (other parts from reference TRBV5-6 and TRBJ1-5): DAGVTQSPTHLIKTRGQQVTLRCSPKSGHDTVSWYQQALGQGPQFIFQYYEEEERQRGNFPDRFSGHQFPNYSSELNVNALLLGDSALYLCASSSGRTGGWSNQPQHFGDGTRLSIL.

The chain uses TRBV7-2 and TRBJ1-6; D possibly corresponds to TRBD1 (6 bases). V was shortened by 5 bases and J by 10 bases, with 15 bases between the two germline ends. CDR3 length equals 14 residues. Per the germline V gene, CDR1 is SGHTA and CDR2 is FQGNSA. CDR3 nucleotides: TGTGCCAGCAGCCTTGGACAGTCCGGGTCACCCCTCCACTTT. Its protein product is CASSLGQSGSPLHF.

Only one count was recorded for this clonotype. The J gene is TRBJ1-1, the V gene TRBV9; no clear D. Germline V CDR1 and CDR2: SGDLS, YYNGEE. The CDR3 is made up of 12 amino acids. Trimming cost V 4 bases and J 10 bases, with 14 bases left between them. The CDR3 bases are TGTGCCAGCAGCCCGGCGAATTCGGGAGCTTTCTTT. Translating gives CASSPANSGAFF.

This clonotype was found once. The J gene is TRBJ1-2, the V gene TRBV29-1; the D is unclear. The germline V gene encodes CDR1 SQVTM and CDR2 ANQGSEA. Trimming stripped 7 bases from V and 4 bases from J, with 22 bases between. The CDR3 has 15 amino acids. In DNA form, the CDR3 reads TGCAGCGCCGGATCAACAACAATGAAACCCTATGGCTACACCTTC. As protein: CSAGSTTMKPYGYTF.

The rearrangement joins TRBV3-1 to TRBJ2-7; D uncertain. Trimming removed 1 base from V and 6 bases from J, with 7 bases in between. Germline V gene sequence: CDR1 LGHDT, CDR2 YNNKEL (reference sequence). This CDR3 spans 12 amino acids. The CDR3 DNA is TGTGCCAGCAGCCAAGTAGGCCGCGAGCAGTACTTC. It is translated as CASSQVGREQYF.

V gene TRBV11-2 combines with J gene TRBJ1-2; possibly TRBD1 for D (6 bases). This CDR3 spans 14 amino acids. V was trimmed by 0 bases and J by 8 bases, leaving 13 bases between them. Germline CDR1 is SGHAT and CDR2 is FQNNGV. The CDR3 protein is CASSLDPGAGGYTF. The DNA of the CDR3 is TGTGCCAGCAGCTTAGATCCAGGGGCCGGCGGCTACACCTTC. Full variable domain (rest looked up from reference TRBV11-2 and TRBJ1-2): EAGVAQSPRYKIIEKRQSVAFWCNPISGHATLYWYQQILGQGPKLLIQFQNNGVVDDSQLPKDRFSAERLKGVDSTLKIQPAKLEDSAVYLCASSLDPGAGGYTFGSGTRLTVV.

In this sample, this clonotype turned up a few times. V usage is TRBV6-5 and J usage is TRBJ2-7; no definite D call. The CDR3 is 13 amino acids. Per the germline V gene, CDR1 is MNHEY and CDR2 is SVGAGI. Trimming shortened V by 5 bases and J by 2 bases, and 10 bases separated the two germline ends. The CDR3 DNA sequence: TGTGCCAGCAGTCGTACAGCGACCTACGAGCAGTACTTC. Its translation: CASSRTATYEQYF.

V gene TRBV3-1 combines with J gene TRBJ2-5; perhaps TRBD2 as D (6 bases). This CDR3 has 14 amino acids. The germline CDR1 and CDR2 sequences are LGHDT and YNNKEL (reference sequence). Trimming shortened V by 2 bases and J by 4 bases, and 11 bases separated the two germline ends. CDR3 nucleotides: TGTGCCAGCAGCCAAATTTTGGGAGGAGAGACCCAGTACTTC. Amino acid sequence: CASSQILGGETQYF.

J is TRBJ2-1 and V is TRBV6-2 or TRBV6-3, with TRBD1 matching 7 bases. CDR3 length: 13 residues. The germline V gene encodes CDR1 MNHEY and CDR2 SVGEGT. The V gene end was trimmed by 6 bases and the J gene end by 4 bases; junction bases not matched to a gene: 3. CDR3: CASRQGLYNEQFF. In DNA form, the CDR3 reads TGTGCCAGCAGACAGGGGTTATACAATGAGCAGTTCTTC.

Written as DNA, the CDR3 is TGTGCCAGCAGCTCAGGGACAGGGGAAAGAAATGAGCAGTTCTTC. It codes for CASSSGTGERNEQFF. This chain connects TRBV9 to TRBJ2-1; 10 bases align to TRBD1. The CDR3 has 15 amino acids. V lost 4 bases to trimming and J lost 7 bases; unmatched junction nucleotides: 8. Germline loops: CDR1 SGDLS, CDR2 YYNGEE.